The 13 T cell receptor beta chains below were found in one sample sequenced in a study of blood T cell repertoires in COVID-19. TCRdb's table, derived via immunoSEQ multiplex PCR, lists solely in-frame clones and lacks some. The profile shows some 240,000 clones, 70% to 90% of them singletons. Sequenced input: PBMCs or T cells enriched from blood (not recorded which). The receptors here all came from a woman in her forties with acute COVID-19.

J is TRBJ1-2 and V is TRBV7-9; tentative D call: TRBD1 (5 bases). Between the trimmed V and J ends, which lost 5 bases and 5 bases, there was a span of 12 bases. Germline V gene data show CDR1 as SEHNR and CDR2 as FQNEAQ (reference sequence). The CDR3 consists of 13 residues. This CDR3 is CASSLTVSYGYTF. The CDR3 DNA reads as TGTGCCAGCAGCCTGACAGTGAGTTATGGCTACACCTTC.

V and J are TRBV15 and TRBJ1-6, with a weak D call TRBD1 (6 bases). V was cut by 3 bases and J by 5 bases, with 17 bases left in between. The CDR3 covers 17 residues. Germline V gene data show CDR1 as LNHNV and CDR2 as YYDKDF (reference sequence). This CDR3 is CATSRNTGTQDNSPLHF. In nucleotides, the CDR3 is TGTGCCACCAGCAGGAACACAGGGACACAGGATAATTCACCCCTCCACTTT.

The CDR3 sequence is CASSLPPRGLAGFNEQFF. As DNA, the CDR3 is TGTGCCAGCAGCCTCCCACCGCGTGGACTAGCGGGCTTCAATGAGCAGTTCTTC. The J gene is TRBJ2-1, the V gene TRBV5-6; TRBD2 agrees at 11 bases. The CDR3 has 18 residues. Germline CDR1 reads SGHDT; CDR2 reads YYEEEE. Trimming cost V 4 bases and J 6 bases; bases outside gene matches: 15.

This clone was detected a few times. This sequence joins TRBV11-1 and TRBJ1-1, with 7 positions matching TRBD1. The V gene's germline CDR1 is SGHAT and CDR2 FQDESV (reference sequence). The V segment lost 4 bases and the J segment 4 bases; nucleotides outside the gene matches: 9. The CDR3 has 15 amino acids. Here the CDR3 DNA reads TGTGCCAGCAGCTCACAGGACAGGTTGGTCACTGAAGCTTTCTTT. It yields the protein CASSSQDRLVTEAFF.

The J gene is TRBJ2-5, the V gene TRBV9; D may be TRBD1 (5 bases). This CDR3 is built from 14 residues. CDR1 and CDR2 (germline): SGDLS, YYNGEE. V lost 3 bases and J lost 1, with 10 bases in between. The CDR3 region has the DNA TGTGCCAGCAGCGCCGACAGCATCCAAGAGACCCAGTACTTC. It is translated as CASSADSIQETQYF.

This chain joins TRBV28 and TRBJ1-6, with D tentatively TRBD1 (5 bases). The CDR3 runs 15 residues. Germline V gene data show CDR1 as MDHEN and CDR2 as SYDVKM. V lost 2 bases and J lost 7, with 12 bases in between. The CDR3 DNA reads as TGTGCCAGCAGTTTAGGCGCAGGGCAAAATTCACCCCTCCACTTT. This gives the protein CASSLGAGQNSPLHF.

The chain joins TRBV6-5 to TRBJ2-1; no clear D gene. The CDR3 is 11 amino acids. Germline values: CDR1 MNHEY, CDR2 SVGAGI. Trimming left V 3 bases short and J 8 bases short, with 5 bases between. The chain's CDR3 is CASSYGHEQFF. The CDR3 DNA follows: TGTGCCAGCAGTTATGGCCATGAGCAGTTCTTC.

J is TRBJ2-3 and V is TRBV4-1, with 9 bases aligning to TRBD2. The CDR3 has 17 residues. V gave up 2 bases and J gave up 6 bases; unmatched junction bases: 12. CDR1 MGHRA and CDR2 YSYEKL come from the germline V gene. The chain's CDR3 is CASSQPTELAGRDTQYF. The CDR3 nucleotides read TGCGCCAGCAGCCAACCGACGGAGCTAGCGGGGAGGGATACGCAGTATTTT.

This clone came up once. The CDR3 region is CASSFHGGASNQPQHF. In nucleotides, the CDR3 is TGTGCCAGCAGCTTCCATGGGGGCGCAAGCAATCAGCCCCAGCATTTT. The chain carries TRBV5-8 and TRBJ1-5; TRBD1 might be the D (6 bases). This CDR3 comprises 16 residues. CDR1 is SGHTS, CDR2 YDEGEE, per germline. The ends were cut back, 2 bases at V and 1 base at J, with 13 bases in the middle.

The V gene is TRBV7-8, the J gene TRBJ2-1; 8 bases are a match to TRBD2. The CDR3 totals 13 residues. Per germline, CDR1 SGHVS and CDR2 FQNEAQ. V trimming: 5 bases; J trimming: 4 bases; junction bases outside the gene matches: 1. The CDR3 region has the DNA TGTGCCAGCAGCACTAGCGGATACAATGAGCAGTTCTTC. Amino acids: CASSTSGYNEQFF.

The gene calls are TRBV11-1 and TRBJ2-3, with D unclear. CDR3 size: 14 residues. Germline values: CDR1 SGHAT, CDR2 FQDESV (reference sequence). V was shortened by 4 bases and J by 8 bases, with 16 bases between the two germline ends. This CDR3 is CASSSRSSQVTQYF. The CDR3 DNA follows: TGTGCCAGCAGCTCAAGGTCCTCTCAGGTTACGCAGTATTTT.

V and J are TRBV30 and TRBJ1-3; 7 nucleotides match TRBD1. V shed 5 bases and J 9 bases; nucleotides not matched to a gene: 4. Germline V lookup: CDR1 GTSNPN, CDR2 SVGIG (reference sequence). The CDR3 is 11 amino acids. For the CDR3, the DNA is TGTGCCTGGGCGACAGGGCGCACCATATATTTT. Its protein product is CAWATGRTIYF.

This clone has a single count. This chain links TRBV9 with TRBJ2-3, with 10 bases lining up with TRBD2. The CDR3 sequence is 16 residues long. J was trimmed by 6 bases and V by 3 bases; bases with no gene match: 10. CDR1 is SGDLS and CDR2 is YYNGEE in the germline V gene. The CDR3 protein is CASSAKSGRASDTQYF. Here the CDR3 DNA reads TGTGCCAGCAGCGCAAAGAGCGGGAGGGCCTCCGATACGCAGTATTTT.